The clone carrying this T cell receptor beta chain was picked up a small number of times. What it binds is unknown. Germline assignment: CDR1 LGHDT and CDR2 YNNKEL (reference sequence). CDR3 length: 15 residues. Trimming took 7 bases from V and 0 from J, leaving 13 bases between them. These data belong to a study of T-cell reconstitution after alpha-beta-depleted transplantation in children. A library of TCRbeta sequences, prepared with unique molecular identifiers, was generated. In TCRdb, the PCR reads were re-called with MiXCR into one record per CDR3 protein. The sample lists hundreds of thousands of distinct CDR3 sequences; 13% were seen once. Regarding the study as a whole: T-cell numbers and diversity one year post-transplant derived largely from freshly generated T cells. Reportedly, roughly two months post-transplant, alpha-beta T cells arose from several hundred expanded graft clones.

Here the sequenced sample was PBMCs, mostly from graft donor cells, taken 360 days after TCRalphabeta/CD19-depleted stem cell transplant. This chain uses TRBV3-1 with TRBJ2-1; TRBD1 is a possible D gene (6 bases). The receptor was derived from a male patient between 5 and 17 years old who had a stem cell transplant for acute myeloid leukemia, so the T cells may come from the graft donor. The chain's CDR3 is CASTPDSFSYNEQFF. The CDR3 nucleotides are TGTGCCAGCACCCCGGACAGTTTCTCCTACAATGAGCAGTTCTTC.